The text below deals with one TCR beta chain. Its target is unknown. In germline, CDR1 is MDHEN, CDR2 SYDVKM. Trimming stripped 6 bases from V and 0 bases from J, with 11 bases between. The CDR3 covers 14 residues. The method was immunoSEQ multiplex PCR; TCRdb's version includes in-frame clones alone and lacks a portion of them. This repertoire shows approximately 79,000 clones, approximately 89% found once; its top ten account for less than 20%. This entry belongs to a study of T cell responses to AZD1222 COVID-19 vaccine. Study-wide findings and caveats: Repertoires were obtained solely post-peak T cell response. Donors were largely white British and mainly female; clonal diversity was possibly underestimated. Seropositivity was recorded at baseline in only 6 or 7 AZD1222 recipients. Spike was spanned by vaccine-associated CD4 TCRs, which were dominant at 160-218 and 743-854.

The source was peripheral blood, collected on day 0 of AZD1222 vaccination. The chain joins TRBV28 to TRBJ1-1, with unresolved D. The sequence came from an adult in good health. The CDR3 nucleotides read TGTGCCAGCAGGATACAAAGTGTGAACACTGAAGCTTTCTTT. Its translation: CASRIQSVNTEAFF.